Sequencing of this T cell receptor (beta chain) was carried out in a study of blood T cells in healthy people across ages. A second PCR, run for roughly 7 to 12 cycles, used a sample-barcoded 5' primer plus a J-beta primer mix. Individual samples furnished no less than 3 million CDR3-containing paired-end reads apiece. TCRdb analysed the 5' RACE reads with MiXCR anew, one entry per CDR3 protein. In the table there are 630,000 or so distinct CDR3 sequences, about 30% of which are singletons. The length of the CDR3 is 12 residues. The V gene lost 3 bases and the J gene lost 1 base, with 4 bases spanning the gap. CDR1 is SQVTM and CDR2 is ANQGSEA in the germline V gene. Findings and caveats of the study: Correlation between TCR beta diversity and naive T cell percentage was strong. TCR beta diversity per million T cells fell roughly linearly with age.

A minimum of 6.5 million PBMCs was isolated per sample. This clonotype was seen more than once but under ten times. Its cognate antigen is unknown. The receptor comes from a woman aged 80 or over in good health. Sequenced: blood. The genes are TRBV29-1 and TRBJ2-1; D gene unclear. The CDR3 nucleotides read TGCAGCGTTGATCAGTCCTACAATGAGCAGTTCTTC. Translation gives CSVDQSYNEQFF.